This TCR beta chain was obtained from a study of blood T cell repertoires in COVID-19. Study details: Samples taken during acute and convalescent COVID-19 were collected in the United States, Italy and Spain. T cells, B-cell-depleted T cells, or PBMCs supplied cDNA or gDNA.

Germline V CDR1 and CDR2: SEHNR, FQNEAQ (reference sequence). This CDR3 is built from 13 residues. V gave up 3 bases and J gave up 5 bases; unmatched junction bases: 1. How the authors handled the data: Quantification of nucleated cells was approximated via reference gene primer amplification. Assay: immunoSEQ multiplex PCR; the TCRdb copy retains only in-frame clones and omits some. V, J and clone size are taken as reported in that table, and D and trimming were inferred from the DNA itself. The data contain fewer than 300,000 clones, 70% to 90% of them singletons. Details on this clone: Other DNA sequences in this specimen translate into the identical CDR3.

The sequencing sample was made of peripheral blood. The J gene is TRBJ1-1, the V gene TRBV7-9, with 9 bases aligning to TRBD1. This sequence originates from a woman aged 25 to 39 with acute or convalescent COVID-19. CDR3 DNA sequence: TGTGCCAGCAGCTTTGGACAGGGGACTGAAGCTTTCTTT. This gives the protein CASSFGQGTEAFF.